This TCR beta chain was identified during a study of molecular identifiers for immune sequencing clone quantification. Isolation of naive CD8 T cells was achieved by sorting on a CD8+CD4-CCR7+CD45RA+ phenotype. The use of previously described methods and listed TCR primers produced the bulk TCR libraries. Via MiXCR, TCRdb re-called the PCR reads, giving one row per CDR3 protein. The sample has roughly 300,000 distinct CDR3 sequences, roughly a quarter seen once. The ends were cut back, 0 bases at V and 0 bases at J, with 15 bases in the middle. The germline V gene has CDR1 LGHNA and CDR2 YSLEER. The length of the CDR3 is 18 residues. This clonotype was seen only a few times.

The receptor was derived from a human donor in good health. Some libraries in this study had Jurkat cell RNA spiked in. Specimen: naive CD8+ T cells from blood, with Jurkat cell RNA spiked in. As for subset: FACS-sorted CD8+CD4-CCR7+CD45RA+ naive T cells. This rearrangement joins TRBV4-3 to TRBJ2-1; the D is unclear. The CDR3 loop reads CASSQDRTDRSSYNEQFF. The CDR3 coding sequence is TGCGCCAGCAGCCAAGATAGGACGGACCGGAGCTCCTACAATGAGCAGTTCTTC.